This TCR beta chain was sequenced during a study of identical twins (dated by TCRdb to 2015 to 2016). Broadly, across the study: To test whether fetal clonotypes persist, this study deep-sequenced TCR alpha and beta repertoires from monozygotic twins, from unrelated adults of various ages, and from cord blood. To rule out contamination, replicate twin experiments were performed at different times with different library preparation protocols. Beyond this particular receptor, the publication reports: The excess sharing between twins in beta out-of-frame sequences was weaker because fewer shared sequences reduced the signal-to-noise ratio. Abundant cord blood beta clonotypes carried fewer insertions; young adult naive repertoires showed a weaker similar trend, while memory repertoires showed none. Conclusions relied on cross-sectional statistical analysis, since the same donors could not be followed over many years. Compared with coincidental sharing between unrelated individuals, out-of-frame TCR alpha sequences shared between twins showed an excess of sequences with low generation probability. Recombination models systematically underestimated out-of-frame TCR alpha sharing in monozygotic twins but agreed with sharing between unrelated individuals. Zero-insertion analyses could be partly confounded by invariant T cells such as MAIT and iNKT, though diverse VJ usage argued against such confounding for most clonotypes.

Libraries were prepared through 5' RACE. The instrument given in TCRdb is Illumina HiSeq 2000. A universal primer binding site was added through template switching, and the final cDNA carried a unique molecular identifier so that TCR cDNA molecules could be counted accurately. Specific primers in the conserved constant-segment region were used to synthesize first-strand cDNA for the TCR alpha and beta chains. To control for contamination, each cDNA library was double barcoded with a SMART-Mk sample barcode plus Illumina barcodes. TruSeq adapter sequences along with Illumina sample barcodes were introduced in two successive PCR steps. TCR alpha and beta cDNA libraries were sequenced on the Illumina HiSeq platform with custom primers. The authors' pipeline ran thus. Raw reads were processed with MiGEC to extract unique molecular identifiers, and MiXCR was used to determine CDR3 positions. For each individual, recombination models were inferred using an EM algorithm with the repgenHMM and IGoR tools. Shared clonotypes were analyzed with the tcR package in R, and sharing was normalized by the product of cloneset sizes. Out-of-frame nonproductive sequences were analyzed to study raw recombination free of thymic and clonal selection effects. The public reads were run again by TCRdb, first through fastp at Q25 and then through MiXCR, and only productive beta chains were kept. Each entry is one CDR3 protein sequence, shown with its most common DNA and genes. The V and J calls and clone size come from TCRdb's table, not from the authors' own analysis. Here the sample has hundreds of thousands of distinct CDR3 sequences; approximately 20% occur a single time. Around 0.47% of the sample lies in the top ten.

Worth noting for this clonotype: The clone's antigen remains unknown. The input lacks base qualities; no much larger clone sits a single base away.

Only healthy Caucasian donors were included. Three pairs of female monozygotic twins, all aged about 18 to 29 years, were included in the twin cohort. Positive isolation kits from Invitrogen were used to isolate CD4+ and CD8+ T cell populations. The V and J ends are trimmed by 6 bases and 6 bases, leaving 10 bases between them. The germline V gene (reference sequence) specifies MNHNY as CDR1 and SVGAGI as CDR2. Measured from the cysteine to the phenylalanine, the CDR3 is 12 residues long. Of all the DNA, just the CDR3 is kept, 36 bases in frame from base 1. The same data also contributed to another study, on yellow fever vaccine responses in identical twins. Taken from the second paper: According to the authors, the vaccine-induced T cell response in identical twins seemed to be partly convergent and partly specific to each individual. In identical twins, the study followed T cell clones that responded to the vaccine with precision.

This chain joins TRBV6-6 to TRBJ2-3; no D segment can be confidently identified. The sample comprised CD4+ T cells sorted from blood. The sequence came from a woman between 18 and 29 years old in good health. The CDR3 protein: CASSYAIDTQYF. The nucleotides are TGTGCCAGCAGCTATGCCATCGATACGCAGTATTTT.